The 13 T cell receptor beta chains below come from one sample, sequenced in a study of blood T cell repertoires in COVID-19 (dated by TCRdb to about 2020). The protocol used for the library was the immunoSEQ multiplex PCR assay. What TCRdb holds here is the immuneACCESS table cut down to in-frame rearrangements. Part of the clones is not present; checked against another copy, under half of the missing clones reflect an unresolved V gene, and the others are unexplained. This sample lists approximately 100,000 clones; over 65% were detected once. Around a quarter of the sample rests with the top ten. Sequencing used peripheral blood. The receptor source for this set is a man aged 55 to 70 with acute or convalescent COVID-19.

This clone was counted between two and nine times. The chain is built from TRBV11-2 and TRBJ1-2; no definite D call. This CDR3 is 15 amino acids long. Germline assignment: CDR1 SGHAT and CDR2 FQNNGV. Trimming stripped 4 bases from V and 8 bases from J, with 20 bases between. Written as DNA, the CDR3 is TGTGCCAGCAGCTCAAACCCGGGGAATCTAGACGGCTACACCTTC. This sequence encodes CASSSNPGNLDGYTF. Together with reference TRBV11-2 and TRBJ1-2, the CDR3 gives the full variable domain: EAGVAQSPRYKIIEKRQSVAFWCNPISGHATLYWYQQILGQGPKLLIQFQNNGVVDDSQLPKDRFSAERLKGVDSTLKIQPAKLEDSAVYLCASSSNPGNLDGYTFGSGTRLTVV.

The rearrangement uses TRBV2 and TRBJ1-3, with 8 bases that match TRBD1. The junction had 7 bases not matched to a gene; V was cut back by 3 bases and J by 6 bases. The CDR3 consists of 15 residues. Germline assignment: CDR1 SNHLY and CDR2 FYNNEI. The DNA of the CDR3 is TGTGCCAGCAGTGACAGGGGGCAAGGACCAAACACCATATATTTT. It codes for CASSDRGQGPNTIYF.

The chain's CDR3 is CASSFQVVNEQFF. DNA for the CDR3: TGTGCCAGCAGCTTTCAAGTAGTCAATGAGCAGTTCTTC. The rearrangement uses TRBV5-6 and TRBJ2-1; no firm D call. V lost 2 bases, J lost 6 bases, and 9 bases lay in between. Germline CDR1 and CDR2: SGHDT and YYEEEE. The CDR3 spans 13 residues.

This rearrangement joins TRBV5-1 to TRBJ2-1; 14 bases map to TRBD2. V was pared by 5 bases and J by 0 bases, with 7 bases of the junction left unmatched. CDR1 SGHRS and CDR2 YFSETQ come from the germline V gene. The length of the CDR3 is 18 residues. The CDR3 loop is CASRRLAGGLNSYNEQFF. DNA of the CDR3: TGCGCCAGCAGAAGACTAGCGGGAGGGCTAAACTCCTACAATGAGCAGTTCTTC.

The chain couples TRBV28 to TRBJ2-3; TRBD2 matches at 8 bases. Germline assignment: CDR1 MDHEN and CDR2 SYDVKM. The V segment lost 10 bases and the J segment 0 bases; nucleotides outside the gene matches: 15. This CDR3 comprises 17 residues. As DNA, the CDR3 is TGTGCCACCGCGAGTAGCGGGATGGGAATAAGCACAGATACGCAGTATTTT. Translation gives CATASSGMGISTDTQYF.

The chain links TRBV12-3 or TRBV12-4 to TRBJ1-1; D is uncertain. This CDR3 contains 13 residues. V was clipped by 5 bases and J by 2 bases, with 9 bases between them. CDR3 nucleotides: TGTGCCAGCAGTCCTCGCAGAAACACTGAAGCTTTCTTT. Translation gives CASSPRRNTEAFF.

This clone was seen just once. V usage is TRBV28 and J usage is TRBJ2-7; D perhaps matches TRBD2 (5 bases). The CDR3 spans 16 residues. Trimming stripped 0 bases from V and 6 bases from J, with 18 bases between. In germline, CDR1 is MDHEN, CDR2 SYDVKM. DNA of the CDR3: TGTGCCAGCAGTTTATGGGTGGGAGAGGAACCAGGCGAGCAGTACTTC. This codes for CASSLWVGEEPGEQYF.

The rearrangement joins TRBV5-1 to TRBJ2-7, with D tentatively TRBD1 (5 bases). The V gene's germline CDR1 is SGHRS and CDR2 YFSETQ. This CDR3 region has 14 residues. The V gene lost 0 bases and the J gene lost 3 bases, with 10 bases spanning the gap. Here the CDR3 reads CASSLDQGFYEQYF. The CDR3 region has the DNA TGCGCCAGCAGCTTGGATCAGGGATTCTACGAGCAGTACTTC.

This rearrangement joins TRBV7-9 to TRBJ2-3; D is undetermined. V was clipped by 5 bases and J by 1 base, with 7 bases between them. CDR3 length: 13 residues. Germline V CDR1 and CDR2: SEHNR, FQNEAQ (reference sequence). For the CDR3, the DNA is TGTGCCAGCAGCCCAGGTCGCACAGATACGCAGTATTTT. Its translation is CASSPGRTDTQYF.

V gene TRBV6-2 or TRBV6-3 combines with J gene TRBJ1-1, with D possibly TRBD1 on 6 matching bases. Between the trimmed V and J ends, which lost 4 bases and 4 bases, there was a span of 16 bases. The CDR3 is 15 amino acids. Germline CDR1 reads MNHEY; CDR2 reads SVGEGT. The CDR3 DNA follows: TGTGCCAGCAGTTGGGAAGGGGGGGTTGGCACTGAAGCTTTCTTT. Translation gives CASSWEGGVGTEAFF.

This clone was picked up a small number of times. The rearrangement joins TRBV5-8 to TRBJ1-3; D is perhaps TRBD1 (5 bases). Germline V gives CDR1 SGHTS, CDR2 YDEGEE. The CDR3 has 14 amino acids. The V gene lost 0 bases and the J gene lost 2 bases, with 6 bases spanning the gap. CDR3 sequence (DNA): TGTGCCAGCAGCTTGGGACAGCCTGGAAACACCATATATTTT. This sequence encodes CASSLGQPGNTIYF.

The chain couples TRBV19 to TRBJ2-5; 10 bases are a match to TRBD2. The ends lost 5 bases at V and 4 bases at J; junction bases unmatched: 7. The CDR3 has 15 residues. Germline V gives CDR1 LNHDA, CDR2 SQIVND (reference sequence). CDR3 sequence: CASSGLAGVVETQYF. In DNA form, the CDR3 reads TGTGCCAGTAGTGGGCTAGCGGGAGTGGTAGAGACCCAGTACTTC.

The chain uses TRBV21-1 and TRBJ2-7; TRBD2 is the table's D call, not checked against the DNA. TRBV21-1 is flagged as a pseudogene. The CDR3 loop spans 18 amino acids. Written as DNA, the CDR3 is TGTGCCAGCAGCAAAGCGGAGCGGGAGGCCCTCCCTACCTACGAGCAGTACGTC. Amino acid sequence: CASSKAEREALPTYEQYV.